Shown below are 3 T cell receptor beta chains from a single sample sequenced in a study of blood T cell repertoires in COVID-19. Here immunoSEQ multiplex PCR was the method, and the copy in TCRdb shows in-frame clones only, minus some. The table includes over 90,000 clones, 70% to 90% detected once. The specimen sequenced was peripheral blood. The receptors here all came from a woman aged 60-70 years with acute or convalescent COVID-19.

The chain joins TRBV28 to TRBJ2-7, with D unresolved. The CDR3 sequence is 14 residues long. The V and J ends lost 5 bases and 2 bases respectively, with 13 bases between them. Germline V lookup: CDR1 MDHEN, CDR2 SYDVKM. Here the CDR3 reads CASSPASVPYEQYF. The CDR3 region has the DNA TGTGCCAGCAGTCCAGCGAGCGTTCCCTACGAGCAGTACTTC. The whole variable domain, remainder taken from reference TRBV28 and TRBJ2-7, is DVKVTQSSRYLVKRTGEKVFLECVQDMDHENMFWYRQDPGLGLRLIYFSYDVKMKEKGDIPEGYSVSREKKERFSLILESASTNQTSMYLCASSPASVPYEQYFGPGTRLTVT.

This clone was found once. This chain connects TRBV6-1 to TRBJ1-6; 10 bases agree with TRBD1. CDR1 MNHNS and CDR2 SASEGT come from the germline V gene. The CDR3 is made up of 16 amino acids. V lost 3 bases, J lost 10 bases, and 9 bases stayed unmatched. The CDR3 DNA sequence: TGTGCCAGCAGTGAGGGGTTCGGGACAGGGGACTCACCCCTCCACTTT. It specifies CASSEGFGTGDSPLHF.

The V and J genes are TRBV6-5 and TRBJ1-5, with D possibly matching TRBD1 (5 bases). V was cut by 6 bases and J by 2 bases, with 8 bases left in between. The CDR3 is 13 residues long. Germline lookup yields CDR1 MNHEY and CDR2 SVGAGI. CDR3 in DNA: TGTGCCAGCAGGGCAGGGCGCAATCAGCCCCAGCATTTT. It is translated as CASRAGRNQPQHF.